A single T cell receptor beta chain is shown here with its context. Its specificity is not known. The sample originates from a study of cytomegalovirus exposure and HLA in healthy donors. Across the whole study: A data release that came early held roughly 85 million unique TCRs from HLA-typed donors. Study conclusions and caveats: A few chains linked to CMV were shown in vitro to be specific for CMV antigens. Analyses of presence and absence presupposed an approximately uniform sequencing depth across donors.

Use of 60 Vbeta and 13 Jbeta primers characterized the PCR. Produced via immunoSEQ multiplex PCR; TCRdb's table is partial and in-frame only. The record lists approximately 93,000 clones, of which the ten most abundant hold about 3.4%. V lost 6 bases, J lost 4 bases, and 11 bases stayed unmatched. CDR3 length: 16 amino acids. The germline CDR1 and CDR2 sequences are MDHEN and SYDVKM. The sequencing input was PBMCs. The clonotype comes from a woman younger than 45 in good health and CMV-seronegative. The rearrangement uses TRBV28 and TRBJ2-1; 8 bases line up with TRBD1. CDR3 residues: CASRQPPGQEYNEQFF. The CDR3 coding sequence is TGTGCCAGCAGACAACCCCCGGGACAGGAATACAATGAGCAGTTCTTC.